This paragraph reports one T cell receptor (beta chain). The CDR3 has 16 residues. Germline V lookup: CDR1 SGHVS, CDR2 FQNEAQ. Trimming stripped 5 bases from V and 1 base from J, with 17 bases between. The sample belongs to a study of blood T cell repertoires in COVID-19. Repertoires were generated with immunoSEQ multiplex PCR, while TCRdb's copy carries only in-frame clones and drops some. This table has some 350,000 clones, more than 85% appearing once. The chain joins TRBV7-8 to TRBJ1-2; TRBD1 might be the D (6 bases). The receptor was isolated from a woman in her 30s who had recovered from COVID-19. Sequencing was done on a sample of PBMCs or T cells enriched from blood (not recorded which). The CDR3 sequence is CASSRGQPTLNYGYTF. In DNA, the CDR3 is TGTGCCAGCAGCCGAGGACAGCCTACACTTAACTATGGCTACACCTTC.